This T cell receptor beta chain was documented in a study of blood T cell repertoires in COVID-19 (dated by TCRdb to about 2020). Concerning the study at large: Collaborator samples came from the United States, Italy and Spain and covered acute and convalescent phases of COVID-19. The prospective study material was composed of cDNA or gDNA derived from T cells, B-cell-depleted T cells, or PBMCs. Deeply sampled blood TCRbeta repertoires from subjects exposed to, actively infected with, or recovered from COVID-19 were included in the dataset. The repertoires were made available in a free public database intended to serve as a resource for research on the immune response to SARS-CoV-2. The samples were drawn from the first 160 participants of the ongoing ImmuneRACE study and from more than 1,000 subjects provided by 6 global collaborators. Nearly every sample came with metadata listing a de-identified subject ID, COVID-19 status, age in years and sex. Where available, HLA class I and class II types were taken from metadata supplied by the sample provider and were not determined by assay-based typing.

Only one count was recorded for this clone. What this receptor recognizes is not known. Base-call qualities are not available, and no considerably larger clone is one nucleotide away. The immunoSEQ Assay, a bias-controlled multiplex PCR, was used to amplify TCRbeta CDR3 regions from genomic DNA. In the paper's pipeline: The number of nucleated cells in each sample was estimated from the amplification of reference gene primers within the assay. To quantify the absolute abundance of each unique TCRbeta CDR3 rearrangement, sequence reads were collapsed and filtered. For each sample, productive Simpson clonality was calculated by taking the square root of Simpson's diversity index across productive rearrangements. Sourced from immuneACCESS, this table was stored by TCRdb with only in-frame sequences that have V and J called. A share of the clones is absent; for the studies checked, an unresolved V gene accounts for under half, and the remainder has no known explanation. From that table come the V and J calls and clone size; the DNA was used to work out D and trimming. The sample table shows 300,000 or so clones, and 88% are seen once. The ten largest clonotypes hold over 6% of the sample.

V drops 3 bases and J drops 2 bases, leaving 20 bases in between. Via the germline V gene (reference sequence), CDR1 is MNHEY and CDR2 SMNVEV. The CDR3 runs 18 residues from the cysteine to the phenylalanine. The read is trimmed to its CDR3 DNA, 54 bases read in frame from base 1. Paper-wide results and their limitations: The quantity of clinical and demographic metadata differed by source and by participant and was supplied without curation.

A second Seattle source provided samples from volunteer blood donors who had recovered from COVID-19. The collaborating institutions used their own protocols to collect whole blood in K2EDTA tubes. For TCRbeta analysis, collaborators shipped samples as frozen whole blood, isolated PBMCs, or DNA extracted from either of those sample types. The receptor chain draws on TRBV27 and TRBJ2-1; TRBD1 might be the D gene, on 6 matching bases. Sequencing input: peripheral blood. This receptor was identified in a woman aged 25-40 years who had recovered from COVID-19. The DNA sequence follows: TGTGCCAGCAGTTTGCTTCTGACTTCCCGGGACACCTACAATGAGCAGTTCTTC. Protein translation: CASSLLLTSRDTYNEQFF.